This T cell receptor beta chain was sequenced for a study of CD8+ T cells in alopecia areata. Study background: Patients took tofacitinib for 6 to 18 months, followed by 6 drug-free months.

The germline gives CDR1 SQVTM, CDR2 ANQGSEA. The CDR3 consists of 13 residues. Deletions cut 6 bases from V and 4 bases from J, with 12 bases between. Whole-study findings and limits: More clonal than normal scalp was lesional scalp, particularly alopecia totalis/universalis. Possibly because of HLA-related factors, TCR sharing was less clear across patients than in mice.

Researchers gathered lesional scalp punch biopsies and peripheral blood from patients with alopecia areata. On this clone: As yet, its antigen is unknown.

Following RNA extraction, reverse transcription yielded cDNA that acted as the sequencing template. Libraries were prepared by immunoSEQ multiplex PCR; TCRdb keeps only in-frame clonotypes and omits some of them. The sample gives roughly 200,000 clones, roughly 59% of which show up once; about 1.5% is in the top ten. The source is a human donor with alopecia areata. The material was CD4+ T cells sorted from blood, obtained at week 0. The V gene is TRBV29-1, the J gene TRBJ2-2; no clear D gene. The CDR3 DNA sequence: TGCAGCGTCATGGCATTCGGCACCGGGGAGCTGTTTTTT. It is translated as CSVMAFGTGELFF.